One sample yielded the 18 T cell receptor beta chains listed below, sequenced in a study of CD8 T cells in ankylosing spondylitis. TCRdb recomputed calls from the 5' RACE reads with MiXCR, one row per CDR3 protein. Of fewer than 500,000 distinct CDR3 sequences detected, roughly 26% appear once; the ten largest clones hold 0.75% to 0.9%. Findings and caveats of the study: What seemed typical of ankylosing spondylitis blood was a TCR beta motif built from roughly eight highly homologous variants.

What these receptors recognize is not known. The sequencing sample was made of blood, either unsorted or a sorted T cell fraction (not recorded which). The receptors here all came from a male donor with ankylosing spondylitis.

V is TRBV12-3 or TRBV12-4 and J is TRBJ2-1; unclear D gene. The CDR3 loop spans 15 amino acids. V was clipped by 10 bases and J by 0 bases, with 16 bases between them. In DNA, the CDR3 is TGTGCCATCACTGGAGTCAAGCCCTCCTACAATGAGCAGTTCTTC. Translated: CAITGVKPSYNEQFF.

Ten or more counts support this clonotype. The chain joins TRBV3-1 to TRBJ2-1; D might be TRBD2 (7 bases). Trimming removed 2 bases at V and 7 bases at J, with 18 bases between. The CDR3 sequence is 16 residues long. Germline values: CDR1 LGHDT, CDR2 YNNKEL (reference sequence). CDR3 nucleotides: TGTGCCAGCAGCCAAATTTTCGGGGGAGGGGGTAATGAGCAGTTCTTC. It specifies CASSQIFGGGGNEQFF.

This clonotype was counted between two and nine times. This chain joins TRBV5-1 and TRBJ2-3; D gene uncertain. Germline V lookup: CDR1 SGHRS, CDR2 YFSETQ. The CDR3 loop spans 15 amino acids. V was clipped by 0 bases and J by 5 bases, with 13 bases between them. CDR3 in amino acids: CASSLEAPSLDTQYF. The CDR3 DNA reads TGCGCCAGCAGCTTGGAGGCTCCCTCGCTAGATACGCAGTATTTT.

J is TRBJ2-1 and V is TRBV29-1; 8 bases agree with TRBD1. Germline values: CDR1 SQVTM, CDR2 ANQGSEA. The V and J ends lost 7 bases and 7 bases, in that order; junction bases with no gene match: 6. The CDR3 extends over 12 amino acids. This CDR3 is CSAWTGRNEQFF. The CDR3 DNA reads TGCAGCGCCTGGACAGGGAGGAATGAGCAGTTCTTC.

V gene TRBV29-1 combines with J gene TRBJ2-1; 9 positions agree with TRBD2. CDR3 length equals 12 residues. The J segment lost 8 bases and the V segment lost 7 bases, leaving 6 bases of the junction unmatched. Germline V CDR1 and CDR2: SQVTM, ANQGSEA. In nucleotides, the CDR3 is TGCAGCGCTTCGACTAGCGGAGATGAGCAGTTCTTC. This sequence encodes CSASTSGDEQFF.

This clonotype has just a few counts. The V call is TRBV2, the J call TRBJ2-3, with 11 bases aligning to TRBD2. CDR1 SNHLY and CDR2 FYNNEI come from the germline V gene. Trimming at V came to 3 bases and at J to 3 bases, leaving 20 bases not matched to a gene. The CDR3 consists of 21 residues. The DNA for the CDR3 is TGTGCCAGCAGTGAGGACAGCTCAACGTATCTAGCGGGAGGATTAACAGATACGCAGTATTTT. Translated: CASSEDSSTYLAGGLTDTQYF.

This clonotype was counted a few times. The chain uses TRBV20-1 and TRBJ2-7; unclear D gene. The V end was cut by 6 bases, the J end by 2 bases, with 14 bases between. This CDR3 has 13 residues. The germline V gene encodes CDR1 DFQATT and CDR2 SNEGSKA (reference sequence). The CDR3 DNA reads as TGCAGTGCCTTGTCTAGAGTCACCTACGAGCAGTACTTC. Protein sequence: CSALSRVTYEQYF.

The chain has TRBV5-1 and TRBJ2-2, with D perhaps TRBD2 (6 bases). The CDR3 length is 15 residues. V dropped 2 bases and J dropped 1 base, with 9 bases sitting between them. Germline CDR1 SGHRS, CDR2 YFSETQ. The CDR3 region is CASSLPEGNTGELFF. The CDR3 DNA reads as TGCGCCAGCAGCTTACCGGAGGGGAACACCGGGGAGCTGTTTTTT.

This clonotype came up a few times. This rearrangement joins TRBV5-1 to TRBJ1-4, with D perhaps matching TRBD1 (6 bases). The length of the CDR3 is 13 residues. The V and J ends lost 2 bases and 8 bases respectively, with 10 bases between them. Germline values: CDR1 SGHRS, CDR2 YFSETQ. The CDR3 protein is CASSFAGVEKLFF. CDR3 in DNA: TGCGCCAGCAGCTTTGCAGGGGTAGAAAAACTGTTTTTT.

This clonotype was detected only a few times. This rearrangement joins TRBV5-1 to TRBJ1-1, with TRBD1 matching 8 bases. The CDR3 length is 15 residues. Per germline, CDR1 SGHRS and CDR2 YFSETQ. V lost 0 bases and J lost 1; bases outside the gene matches: 2. CDR3 protein: CASSLGGQANTEAFF. CDR3 coding DNA: TGCGCCAGCAGCTTGGGGGGACAGGCGAACACTGAAGCTTTCTTT.

The chain employs TRBV11-2 and TRBJ1-1; D is uncertain. This CDR3 spans 15 amino acids. With 5 bases removed from V and 2 bases from J, the gap between germline ends came to 15 bases. CDR1 is SGHAT and CDR2 is FQNNGV in the germline V gene. CDR3 amino acids: CASSLSRTENTEAFF. In nucleotides, the CDR3 is TGTGCCAGCAGCCTTTCCCGGACGGAAAACACTGAAGCTTTCTTT. Looking up the rest from reference TRBV11-2 and TRBJ1-1 gives the full variable domain: EAGVAQSPRYKIIEKRQSVAFWCNPISGHATLYWYQQILGQGPKLLIQFQNNGVVDDSQLPKDRFSAERLKGVDSTLKIQPAKLEDSAVYLCASSLSRTENTEAFFGQGTRLTVV.

This clonotype turned up a few times. V is TRBV12-3 or TRBV12-4 and J is TRBJ2-1; TRBD2 matches at 13 bases. Losses at the gene ends were 2 bases for V and 8 bases for J; bases not matched to a gene: 3. The CDR3 loop spans 15 amino acids. CDR3 in DNA: TGTGCCAGCAGTTTATTAGGACTAGCGGGAGATGAGCAGTTCTTC. Translating gives CASSLLGLAGDEQFF.

This clonotype was picked up a small number of times. The chain is built from TRBV12-3 or TRBV12-4 and TRBJ2-5; D remains ambiguous. There are 13 residues in the CDR3. Trimming took off 5 bases at V and 4 bases at J, with 11 bases between the two ends. Here the CDR3 DNA reads TGTGCCAGCAGTCGGTCGGGTCGAGAGACCCAGTACTTC. It is translated as CASSRSGRETQYF.

The table lists this clonotype with a few counts. V and J are TRBV27 and TRBJ2-7; D remains ambiguous. The CDR3 runs to 14 residues. The V gene's germline CDR1 is MNHEY and CDR2 SMNVEV (reference sequence). V lost 5 bases and J 0 bases, leaving 11 bases between the germline ends. The CDR3 loop is CASSTRRGSYEQYF. In nucleotides, the CDR3 is TGTGCCAGCAGTACCCGACGAGGCTCCTACGAGCAGTACTTC.

A few counts support this clonotype. This chain uses TRBV6-1 with TRBJ2-3; TRBD2 agrees at 9 bases. The CDR3 runs 16 residues. CDR1 is MNHNS and CDR2 is SASEGT in the germline V gene. The ends lost 4 bases at V and 4 bases at J; junction bases unmatched: 9. The CDR3 reads CASSAVSGSSADTQYF. Here the CDR3 DNA reads TGTGCCAGCAGTGCCGTTAGCGGGAGTAGCGCAGATACGCAGTATTTT.

V is TRBV11-2 and J is TRBJ1-1; no definite D call. Looked up from germline, CDR1 is SGHAT and CDR2 is FQNNGV. The length of the CDR3 is 14 residues. V dropped 5 bases and J dropped 2 bases, with 12 bases sitting between them. CDR3 amino acids: CASSPSWGNTEAFF. CDR3 DNA sequence: TGTGCCAGCAGCCCGAGTTGGGGAAACACTGAAGCTTTCTTT.

This clonotype was picked up a small number of times. The chain combines TRBV7-9 with TRBJ2-7; tentatively, D is TRBD1 (5 bases). This CDR3 has 15 amino acids. Germline CDR1 is SEHNR and CDR2 is FQNEAQ (reference sequence). Trimming stripped 5 bases from V and 4 bases from J, with 18 bases between. The DNA for the CDR3 is TGTGCCAGCAGCGTGGACAAGAAAATTGAGTACGAGCAGTACTTC. Protein product: CASSVDKKIEYEQYF.

The rearrangement uses TRBV7-9 and TRBJ1-3; D remains unclear. The CDR3 extends over 13 amino acids. CDR1 SEHNR and CDR2 FQNEAQ come from the germline V gene (reference sequence). V was pared by 3 bases and J by 3 bases, with 6 bases between. CDR3 amino acids: CASSFPVGNTIYF. The CDR3 DNA reads as TGTGCCAGCAGCTTTCCCGTTGGAAACACCATATATTTT.